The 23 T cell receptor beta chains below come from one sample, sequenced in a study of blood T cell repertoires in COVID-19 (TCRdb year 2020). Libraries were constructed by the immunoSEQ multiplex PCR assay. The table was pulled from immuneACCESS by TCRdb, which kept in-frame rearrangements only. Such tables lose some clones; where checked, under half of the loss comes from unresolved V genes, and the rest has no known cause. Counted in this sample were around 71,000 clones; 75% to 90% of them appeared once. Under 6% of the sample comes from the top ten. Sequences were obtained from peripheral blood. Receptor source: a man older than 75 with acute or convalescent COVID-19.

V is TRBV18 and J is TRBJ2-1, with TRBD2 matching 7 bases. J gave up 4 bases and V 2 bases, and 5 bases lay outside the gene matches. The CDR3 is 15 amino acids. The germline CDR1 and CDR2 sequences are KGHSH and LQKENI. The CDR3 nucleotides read TGTGCCAGCTCACCAGGTAGCGGGCGATACAATGAGCAGTTCTTC. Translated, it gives CASSPGSGRYNEQFF.

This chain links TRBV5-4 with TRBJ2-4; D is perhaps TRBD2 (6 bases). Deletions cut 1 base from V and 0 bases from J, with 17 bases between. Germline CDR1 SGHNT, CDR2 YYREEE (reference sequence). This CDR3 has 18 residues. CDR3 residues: CASSLKVGGLLAKNIQYF. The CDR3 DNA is TGTGCCAGCAGCTTGAAAGTGGGGGGATTACTAGCCAAAAACATTCAGTACTTC.

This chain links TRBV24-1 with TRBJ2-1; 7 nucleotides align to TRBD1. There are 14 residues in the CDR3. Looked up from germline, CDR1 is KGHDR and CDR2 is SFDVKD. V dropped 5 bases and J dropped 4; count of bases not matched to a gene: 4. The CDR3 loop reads CATSVGQAYNEQFF. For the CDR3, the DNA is TGTGCCACCAGTGTTGGACAGGCTTACAATGAGCAGTTCTTC.

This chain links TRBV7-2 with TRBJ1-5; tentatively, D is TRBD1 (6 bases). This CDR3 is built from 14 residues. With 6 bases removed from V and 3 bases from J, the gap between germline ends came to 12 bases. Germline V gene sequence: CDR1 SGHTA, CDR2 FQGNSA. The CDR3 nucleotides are TGTGCCAGCAGACTAGACAGGTACAATCAGCCCCAGCATTTT. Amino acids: CASRLDRYNQPQHF.

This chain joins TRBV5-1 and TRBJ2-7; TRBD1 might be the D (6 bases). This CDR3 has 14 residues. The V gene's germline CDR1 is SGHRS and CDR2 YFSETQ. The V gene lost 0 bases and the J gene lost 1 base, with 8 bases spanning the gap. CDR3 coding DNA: TGCGCCAGCAGCTTGGGGACAGTTTCCTACGAGCAGTACTTC. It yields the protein CASSLGTVSYEQYF.

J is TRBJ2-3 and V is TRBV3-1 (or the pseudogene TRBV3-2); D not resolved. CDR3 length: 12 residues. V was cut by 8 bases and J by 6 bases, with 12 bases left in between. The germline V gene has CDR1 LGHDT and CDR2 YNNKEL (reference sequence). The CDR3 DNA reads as TGTGCCAGCGGAGCAACCGGGGATACGCAGTATTTT. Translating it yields CASGATGDTQYF.

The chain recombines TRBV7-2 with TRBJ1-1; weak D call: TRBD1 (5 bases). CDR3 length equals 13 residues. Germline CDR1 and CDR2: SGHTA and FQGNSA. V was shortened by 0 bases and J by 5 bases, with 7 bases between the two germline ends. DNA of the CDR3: TGTGCCAGCAGCTTAGCGGGGCATACTGAAGCTTTCTTT. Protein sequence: CASSLAGHTEAFF.

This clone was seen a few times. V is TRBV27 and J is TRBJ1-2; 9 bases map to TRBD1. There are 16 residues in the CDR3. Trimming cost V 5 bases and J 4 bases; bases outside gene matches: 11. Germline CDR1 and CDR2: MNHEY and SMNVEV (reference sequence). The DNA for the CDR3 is TGTGCCAGCAGTCGGACAGGGGAGACGGGGCCCTATGGCTACACCTTC. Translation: CASSRTGETGPYGYTF.

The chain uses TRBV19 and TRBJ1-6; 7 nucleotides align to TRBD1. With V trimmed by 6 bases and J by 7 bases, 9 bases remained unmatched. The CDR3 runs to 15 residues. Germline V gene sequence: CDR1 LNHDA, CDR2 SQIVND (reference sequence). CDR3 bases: TGTGCCAGTAGCACACAGGGGCGAGAAAATTCACCCCTCCACTTT. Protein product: CASSTQGRENSPLHF.

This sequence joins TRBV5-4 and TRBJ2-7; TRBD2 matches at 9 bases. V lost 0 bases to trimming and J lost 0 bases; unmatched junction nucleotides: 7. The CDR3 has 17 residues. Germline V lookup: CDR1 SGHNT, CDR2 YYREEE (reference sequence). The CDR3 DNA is TGTGCCAGCAGCTTGGGGGCGGGGGGGCCCAGCTCCTACGAGCAGTACTTC. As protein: CASSLGAGGPSSYEQYF.

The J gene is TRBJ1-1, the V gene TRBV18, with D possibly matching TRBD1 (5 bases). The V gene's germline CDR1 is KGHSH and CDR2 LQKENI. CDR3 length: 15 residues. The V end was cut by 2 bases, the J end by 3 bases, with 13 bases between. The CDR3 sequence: CASSPDQGLDTEAFF. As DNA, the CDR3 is TGTGCCAGCTCACCAGATCAGGGTCTCGACACTGAAGCTTTCTTT.

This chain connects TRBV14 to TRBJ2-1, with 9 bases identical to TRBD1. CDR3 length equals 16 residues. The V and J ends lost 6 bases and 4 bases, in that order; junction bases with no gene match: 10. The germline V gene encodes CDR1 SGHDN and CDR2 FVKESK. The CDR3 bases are TGTGCCAGCAGTCCAATGTCGGGACAGGGATACAATGAGCAGTTCTTC. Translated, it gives CASSPMSGQGYNEQFF. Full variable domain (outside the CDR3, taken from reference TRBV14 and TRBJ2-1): EAGVTQFPSHSVIEKGQTVTLRCDPISGHDNLYWYRRVMGKEIKFLLHFVKESKQDESGMPNNRFLAERTGGTYSTLKVQPAELEDSGVYFCASSPMSGQGYNEQFFGPGTRLTVL.

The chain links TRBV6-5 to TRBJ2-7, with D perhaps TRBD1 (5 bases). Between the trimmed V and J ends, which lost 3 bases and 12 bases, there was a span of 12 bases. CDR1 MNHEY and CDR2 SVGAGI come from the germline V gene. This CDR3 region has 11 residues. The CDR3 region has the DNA TGTGCCAGCAGTTATGGGGCGCTGTCGTACTTC. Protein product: CASSYGALSYF.

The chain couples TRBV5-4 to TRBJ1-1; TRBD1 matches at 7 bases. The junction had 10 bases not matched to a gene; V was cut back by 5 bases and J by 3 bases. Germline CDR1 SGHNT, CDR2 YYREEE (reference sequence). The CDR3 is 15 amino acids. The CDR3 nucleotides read TGTGCCAGCAGACTTACCCTAGACAGGGACACTGAAGCTTTCTTT. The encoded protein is CASRLTLDRDTEAFF.

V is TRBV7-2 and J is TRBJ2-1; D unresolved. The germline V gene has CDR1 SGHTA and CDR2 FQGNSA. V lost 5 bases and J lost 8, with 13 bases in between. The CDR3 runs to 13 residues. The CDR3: CASSAVTGDEQFF. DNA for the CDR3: TGTGCCAGCAGCGCAGTGACTGGCGATGAGCAGTTCTTC.

The CDR3 loop reads CASSSRTGGYYGYTF. The CDR3 coding sequence is TGTGCCAGCAGTTCTAGGACAGGGGGCTACTATGGCTACACCTTC. The chain is built from TRBV27 and TRBJ1-2; TRBD1 agrees at 11 bases. The CDR3 totals 15 residues. Germline V gene sequence: CDR1 MNHEY, CDR2 SMNVEV (reference sequence). After removal of 4 bases from V and 3 bases from J, the junction contained 4 bases not matched to a gene.

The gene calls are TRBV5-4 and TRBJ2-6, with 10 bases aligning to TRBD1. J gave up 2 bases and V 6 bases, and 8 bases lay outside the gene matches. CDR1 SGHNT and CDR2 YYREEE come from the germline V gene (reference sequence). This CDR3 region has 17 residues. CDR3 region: CASTVRQGAPGANVLTF. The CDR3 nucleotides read TGTGCCAGCACTGTAAGACAGGGGGCGCCTGGGGCCAACGTCCTGACTTTC.

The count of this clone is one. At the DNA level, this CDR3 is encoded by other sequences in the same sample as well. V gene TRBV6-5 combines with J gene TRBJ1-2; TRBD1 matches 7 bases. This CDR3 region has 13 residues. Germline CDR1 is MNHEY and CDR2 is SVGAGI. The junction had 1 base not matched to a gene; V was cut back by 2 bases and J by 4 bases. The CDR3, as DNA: TGTGCCAGCAGTTACGGGGACAGCTATGGCTACACCTTC. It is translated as CASSYGDSYGYTF.

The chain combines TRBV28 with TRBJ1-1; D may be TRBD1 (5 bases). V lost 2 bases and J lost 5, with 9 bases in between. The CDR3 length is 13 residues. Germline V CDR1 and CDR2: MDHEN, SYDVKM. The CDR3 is CASSLRGLTEAFF. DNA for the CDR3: TGTGCCAGCAGTTTAAGGGGTTTGACTGAAGCTTTCTTT.

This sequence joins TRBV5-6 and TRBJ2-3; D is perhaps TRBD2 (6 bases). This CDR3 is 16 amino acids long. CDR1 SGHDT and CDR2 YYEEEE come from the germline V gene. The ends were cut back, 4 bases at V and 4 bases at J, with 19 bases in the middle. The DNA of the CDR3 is TGTGCCAGCAGCCTAGGAGAACTAGCTCCCCCAGATACGCAGTATTTT. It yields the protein CASSLGELAPPDTQYF.

The CDR3 region is CASSHQGLAAYNEQFF. The CDR3 DNA follows: TGCGCCAGCAGCCACCAAGGACTAGCGGCCTACAATGAGCAGTTCTTC. J is TRBJ2-1 and V is TRBV4-1; 10 bases agree with TRBD2. The germline gives CDR1 MGHRA, CDR2 YSYEKL. Trimming at V came to 3 bases and at J to 2 bases, leaving 4 bases not matched to a gene. CDR3 length equals 16 residues.

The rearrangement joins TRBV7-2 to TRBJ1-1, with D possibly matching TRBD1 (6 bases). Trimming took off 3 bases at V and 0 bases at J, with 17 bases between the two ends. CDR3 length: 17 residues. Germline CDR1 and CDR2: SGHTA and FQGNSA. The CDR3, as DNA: TGTGCCAGCAGCTTTTCGCCCACAGGGAGTATGAACACTGAAGCTTTCTTT. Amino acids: CASSFSPTGSMNTEAFF.

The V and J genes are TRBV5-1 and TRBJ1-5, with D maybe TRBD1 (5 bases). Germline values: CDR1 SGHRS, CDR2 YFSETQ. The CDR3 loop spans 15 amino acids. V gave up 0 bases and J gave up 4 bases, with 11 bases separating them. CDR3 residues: CASSLVGDVNQPQHF. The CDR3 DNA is TGCGCCAGCAGCTTGGTAGGGGATGTTAATCAGCCCCAGCATTTT. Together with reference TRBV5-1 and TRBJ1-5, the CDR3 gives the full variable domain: KAGVTQTPRYLIKTRGQQVTLSCSPISGHRSVSWYQQTPGQGLQFLFEYFSETQRNKGNFPGRFSGRQFSNSRSEMNVSTLELGDSALYLCASSLVGDVNQPQHFGDGTRLSIL.